Shown below are 10 T cell receptor beta chains from a single sample sequenced in a study of blood T cell repertoires in COVID-19. The repertoire was sequenced with immunoSEQ multiplex PCR; TCRdb's copy has only in-frame clones and lacks some. The table shows about 150,000 clones, with 60% to 80% occurring only once. The sample comprised peripheral blood. The receptors stem from a man aged 45 to 65 with active or convalescent COVID-19.

This clone appeared a single time. CDR3 protein: CASSVLSGAGELFF. The CDR3 DNA sequence: TGTGCCAGCAGCGTACTTAGCGGCGCCGGGGAGCTGTTTTTT. The chain combines TRBV11-2 with TRBJ2-2, with TRBD2 as a possible D gene (6 bases). The V end lost 5 bases, the J end lost 6 bases, and 13 bases lay between the germline ends. CDR1 and CDR2 (germline): SGHAT, FQNNGV. The CDR3 length is 14 residues.

The chain carries TRBV2 and TRBJ2-1, with D maybe TRBD2 (6 bases). Per germline, CDR1 SNHLY and CDR2 FYNNEI. V was shortened by 8 bases and J by 2 bases, with 13 bases between the two germline ends. The length of the CDR3 is 14 residues. The CDR3 region is CASGGEFAYNEQFF. DNA of the CDR3: TGTGCCAGCGGAGGGGAGTTCGCCTACAATGAGCAGTTCTTC. The full variable domain, with the rest looked up from reference TRBV2 and TRBJ2-1, is EPEVTQTPSHQVTQMGQEVILRCVPISNHLYFYWYRQILGQKVEFLVSFYNNEISEKSEIFDDQFSVERPDGSNFTLKIRSTKLEDSAMYFCASGGEFAYNEQFFGPGTRLTVL.

The genes are TRBV24-1 and TRBJ2-1; D not resolved. The V gene lost 6 bases and the J gene lost 6 bases, with 5 bases spanning the gap. Germline CDR1 and CDR2: KGHDR and SFDVKD. The CDR3 loop spans 11 amino acids. The CDR3 DNA reads as TGTGCCACCAGTCTGTTCAATGAGCAGTTCTTC. Its translation is CATSLFNEQFF.

Note on this clone: This CDR3 is also generated by other DNA sequences in the sample. V and J are TRBV7-2 and TRBJ1-5; D is undetermined. The CDR3 consists of 15 residues. Trimming removed 3 bases at V and 0 bases at J, with 9 bases between. The germline V gene has CDR1 SGHTA and CDR2 FQGNSA. CDR3 in amino acids: CASSLTPNSNQPQHF. DNA for the CDR3: TGTGCCAGCAGCTTGACACCAAATAGCAATCAGCCCCAGCATTTT.

The rearrangement links TRBV12-3 or TRBV12-4 to TRBJ1-2; TRBD1 is a possible D gene (5 bases). The V gene lost 9 bases and the J gene lost 8 bases, with 13 bases spanning the gap. The CDR3 has 11 amino acids. The CDR3 here is CASRGARGYTF. CDR3 bases: TGTGCCAGTCGCGGGGCGCGGGGCTACACCTTC.

The CDR3 DNA sequence: TGTGCCAGCAGCTCCGAGAGTACGGGTTCACCCCTCCACTTT. This translates into CASSSESTGSPLHF. The chain links TRBV9 to TRBJ1-6; D remains unclear. Germline V CDR1 and CDR2: SGDLS, YYNGEE. V lost 4 bases, J lost 9 bases, and 14 bases lay in between. This CDR3 contains 14 residues.

The chain employs TRBV19 and TRBJ2-1; 13 bases are a match to TRBD2. Germline V CDR1 and CDR2: LNHDA, SQIVND (reference sequence). CDR3 length equals 16 residues. Unmatched junction bases numbered 7, after V lost 7 bases and J lost 4 bases. CDR3 in DNA: TGTGCCAGTATTCCCCCGGGACTAGCGGGATACAATGAGCAGTTCTTC. Translated, it gives CASIPPGLAGYNEQFF.

The chain joins TRBV18 to TRBJ2-7; 7 bases match TRBD1. Germline-derived CDR1 and CDR2 are KGHSH and LQKENI. V lost 5 bases and J lost 10; bases outside the gene matches: 5. This CDR3 contains 11 residues. DNA for the CDR3: TGTGCCAGCTCAAGAGACAGGGTCCAGTACTTC. Encoded protein: CASSRDRVQYF.

CDR3 nucleotides: TGTGCCAGTAGCCGAGGCCCGGGAGGGACCCATTCTAACTATGGCTACACCTTC. It is translated as CASSRGPGGTHSNYGYTF. The V and J genes are TRBV19 and TRBJ1-2, with D perhaps TRBD1 (5 bases). The V and J ends lost 6 bases and 0 bases respectively, with 23 bases between them. Germline V gene data show CDR1 as LNHDA and CDR2 as SQIVND (reference sequence). This CDR3 is 18 amino acids long.

This clone has a handful of counts. CDR3 sequence (DNA): TGTGCCAGCAGTTTTGTAGAAGATACGCAGTATTTT. This codes for CASSFVEDTQYF. The V call is TRBV28, the J call TRBJ2-3; unclear D gene. CDR1 MDHEN and CDR2 SYDVKM come from the germline V gene. V was shortened by 3 bases and J by 5 bases, with 6 bases between the two germline ends. The CDR3 is made up of 12 amino acids.